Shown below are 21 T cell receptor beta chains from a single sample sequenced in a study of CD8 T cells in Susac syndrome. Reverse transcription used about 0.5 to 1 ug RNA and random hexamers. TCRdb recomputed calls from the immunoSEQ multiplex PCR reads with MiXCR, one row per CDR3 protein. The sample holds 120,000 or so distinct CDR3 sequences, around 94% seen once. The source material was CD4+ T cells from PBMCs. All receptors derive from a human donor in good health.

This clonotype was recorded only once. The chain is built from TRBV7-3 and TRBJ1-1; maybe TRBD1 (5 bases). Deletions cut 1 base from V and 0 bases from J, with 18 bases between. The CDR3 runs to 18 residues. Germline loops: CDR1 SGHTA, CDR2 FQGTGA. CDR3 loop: CASSLMAGGRGVNTEAFF. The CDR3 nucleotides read TGTGCCAGCAGCTTAATGGCCGGGGGTCGGGGAGTGAACACTGAAGCTTTCTTT.

The CDR3, as DNA: TGTGCCAGCAGCCGCAGTTCGGGCGGGAGGGCCTACGAGCAGTACTTC. It specifies CASSRSSGGRAYEQYF. The chain carries TRBV7-2 and TRBJ2-7; 9 nucleotides line up with TRBD2. This CDR3 spans 16 amino acids. The J segment lost 2 bases and the V segment lost 5 bases, leaving 10 bases of the junction unmatched. CDR1 and CDR2 (germline): SGHTA, FQGNSA.

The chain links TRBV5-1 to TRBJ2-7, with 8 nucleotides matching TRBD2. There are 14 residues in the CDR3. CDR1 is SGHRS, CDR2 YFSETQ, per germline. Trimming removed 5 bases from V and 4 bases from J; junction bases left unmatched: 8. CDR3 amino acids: CASRVNSGTYEQYF. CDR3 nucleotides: TGCGCCAGCAGAGTAAATAGCGGGACTTACGAGCAGTACTTC.

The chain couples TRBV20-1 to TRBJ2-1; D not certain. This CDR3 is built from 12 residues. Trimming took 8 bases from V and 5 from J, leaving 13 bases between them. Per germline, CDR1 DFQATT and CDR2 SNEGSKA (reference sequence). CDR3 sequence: CSPARNDNEQFF. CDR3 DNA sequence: TGCAGTCCGGCTAGAAACGACAATGAGCAGTTCTTC.

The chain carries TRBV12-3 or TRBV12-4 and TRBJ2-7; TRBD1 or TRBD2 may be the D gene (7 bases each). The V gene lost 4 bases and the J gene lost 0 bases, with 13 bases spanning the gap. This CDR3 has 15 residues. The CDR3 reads CASSSGGGFSYEQYF. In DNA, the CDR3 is TGTGCCAGCAGTTCAGGGGGGGGTTTCTCCTACGAGCAGTACTTC.

Written as DNA, the CDR3 is TGTGCCAGCGCAGAGCGACAATCTTACACTGAAGCTTTCTTT. Protein product: CASAERQSYTEAFF. The chain combines TRBV2 with TRBJ1-1; D not certain. Trimming pared 8 bases from V and 3 bases from J, leaving 16 bases between. CDR1 is SNHLY, CDR2 FYNNEI, per germline. The CDR3 consists of 14 residues.

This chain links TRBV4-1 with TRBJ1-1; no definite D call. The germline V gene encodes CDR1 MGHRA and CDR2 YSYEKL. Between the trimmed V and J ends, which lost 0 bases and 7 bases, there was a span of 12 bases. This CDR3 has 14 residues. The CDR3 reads CASSQDDGEGEAFF. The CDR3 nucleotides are TGCGCCAGCAGCCAAGATGACGGGGAAGGTGAAGCTTTCTTT.

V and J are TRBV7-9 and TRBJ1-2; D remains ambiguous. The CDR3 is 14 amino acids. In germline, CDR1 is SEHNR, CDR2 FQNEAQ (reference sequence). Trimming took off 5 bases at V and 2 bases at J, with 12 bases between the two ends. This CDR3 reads CASSATGSNYGYTF. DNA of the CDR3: TGTGCCAGCAGCGCAACGGGATCCAACTATGGCTACACCTTC.

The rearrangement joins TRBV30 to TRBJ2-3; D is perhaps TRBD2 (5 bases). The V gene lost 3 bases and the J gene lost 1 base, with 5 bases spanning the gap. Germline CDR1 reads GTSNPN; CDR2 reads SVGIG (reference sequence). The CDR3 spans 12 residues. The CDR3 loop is CAWSGGTDTQYF. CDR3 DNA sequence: TGTGCCTGGAGCGGGGGCACAGATACGCAGTATTTT.

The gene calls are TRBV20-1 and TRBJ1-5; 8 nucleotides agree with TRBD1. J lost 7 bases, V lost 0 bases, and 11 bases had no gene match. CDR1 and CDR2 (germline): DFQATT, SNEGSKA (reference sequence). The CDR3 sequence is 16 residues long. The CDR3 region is CSARDPETGDRQPQHF. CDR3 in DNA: TGCAGTGCTAGAGATCCGGAGACAGGGGATAGACAGCCCCAGCATTTT.

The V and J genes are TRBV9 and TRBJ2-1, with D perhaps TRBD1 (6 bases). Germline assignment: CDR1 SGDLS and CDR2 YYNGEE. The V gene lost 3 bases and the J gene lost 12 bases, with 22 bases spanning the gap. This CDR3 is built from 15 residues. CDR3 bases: TGTGCCAGCAGCGCCCACCGGACAGAGAGTGGAGGGCAGTTCTTC. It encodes CASSAHRTESGGQFF.

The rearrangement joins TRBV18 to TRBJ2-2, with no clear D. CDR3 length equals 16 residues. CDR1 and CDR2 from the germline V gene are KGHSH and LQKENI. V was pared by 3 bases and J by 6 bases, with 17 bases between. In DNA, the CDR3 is TGTGCCAGCTCACCTCCTATGGGCCCTGTCTCCGGGGAGCTGTTTTTT. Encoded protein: CASSPPMGPVSGELFF.

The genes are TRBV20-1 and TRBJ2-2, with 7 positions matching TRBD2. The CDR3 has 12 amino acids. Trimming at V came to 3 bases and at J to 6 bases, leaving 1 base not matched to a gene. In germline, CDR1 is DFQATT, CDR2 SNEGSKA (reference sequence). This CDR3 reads CSASAGAGELFF. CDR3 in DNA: TGCAGTGCTAGCGCGGGAGCCGGGGAGCTGTTTTTT.

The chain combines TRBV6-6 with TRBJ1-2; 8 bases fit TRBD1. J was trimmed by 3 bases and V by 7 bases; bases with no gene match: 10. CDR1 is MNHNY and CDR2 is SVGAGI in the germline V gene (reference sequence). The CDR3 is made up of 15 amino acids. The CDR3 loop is CASKPPSGGHYGYTF. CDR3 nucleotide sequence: TGTGCCAGCAAACCTCCCTCAGGGGGCCACTATGGCTACACCTTC.

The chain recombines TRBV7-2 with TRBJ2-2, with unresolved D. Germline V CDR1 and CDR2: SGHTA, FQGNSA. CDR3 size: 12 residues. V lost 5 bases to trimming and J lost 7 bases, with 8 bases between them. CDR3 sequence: CASSRLGGELFF. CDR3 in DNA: TGTGCCAGCAGCCGCCTGGGCGGGGAGCTGTTTTTT. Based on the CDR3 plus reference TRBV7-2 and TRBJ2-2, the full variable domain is GAGVSQSPSNKVTEKGKDVELRCDPISGHTALYWYRQSLGQGLEFLIYFQGNSAPDKSGLPSDRFSAERTGGSVSTLTIQRTQQEDSAVYLCASSRLGGELFFGEGSRLTVL.

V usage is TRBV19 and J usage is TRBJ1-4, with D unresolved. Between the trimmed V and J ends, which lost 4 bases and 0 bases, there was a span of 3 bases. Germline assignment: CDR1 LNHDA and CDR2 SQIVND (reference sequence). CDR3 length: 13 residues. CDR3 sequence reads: CASSRSTNEKLFF. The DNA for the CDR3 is TGTGCCAGTAGTAGGTCAACTAATGAAAAACTGTTTTTT.

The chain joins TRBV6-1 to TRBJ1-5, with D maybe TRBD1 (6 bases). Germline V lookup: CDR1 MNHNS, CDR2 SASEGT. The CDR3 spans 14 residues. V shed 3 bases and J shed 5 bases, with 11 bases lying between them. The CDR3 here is CASSDRDTHQPQHF. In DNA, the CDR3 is TGTGCCAGCAGTGACCGGGACACTCATCAGCCCCAGCATTTT.

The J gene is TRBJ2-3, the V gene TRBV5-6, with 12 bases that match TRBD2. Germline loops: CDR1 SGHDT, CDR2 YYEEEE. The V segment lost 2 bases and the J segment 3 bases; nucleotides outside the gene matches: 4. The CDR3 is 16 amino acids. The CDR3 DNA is TGTGCCAGCAGCTTTCAGACTAGCGGGAGTACAGATACGCAGTATTTT. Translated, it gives CASSFQTSGSTDTQYF.

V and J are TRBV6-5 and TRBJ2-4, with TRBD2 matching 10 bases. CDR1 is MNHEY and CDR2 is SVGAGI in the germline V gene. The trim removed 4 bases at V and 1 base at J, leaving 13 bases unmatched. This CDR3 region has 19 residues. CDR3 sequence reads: CASSSGLAAGYWAKNIQYF. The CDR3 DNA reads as TGTGCCAGCAGTTCTGGACTAGCGGCTGGGTACTGGGCCAAAAACATTCAGTACTTC.

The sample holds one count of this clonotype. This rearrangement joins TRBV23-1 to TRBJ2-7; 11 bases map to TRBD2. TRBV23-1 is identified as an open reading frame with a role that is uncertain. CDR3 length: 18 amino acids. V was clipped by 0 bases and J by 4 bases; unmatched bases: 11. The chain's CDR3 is CASSQSGGHSGRAYEQYF. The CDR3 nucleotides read TGCGCCAGCAGTCAATCGGGTGGCCATAGCGGGAGGGCGTACGAGCAGTACTTC.

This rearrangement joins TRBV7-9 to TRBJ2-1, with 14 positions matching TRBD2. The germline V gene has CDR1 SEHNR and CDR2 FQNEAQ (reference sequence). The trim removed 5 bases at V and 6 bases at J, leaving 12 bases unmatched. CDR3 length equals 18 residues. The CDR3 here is CASSPLGTSGRLGNEQFF. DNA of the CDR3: TGTGCCAGCAGCCCCCTTGGGACTAGCGGGAGACTTGGCAATGAGCAGTTCTTC.